These 14 T cell receptor beta chains share one sample of origin, sequenced in a study of blood T cell repertoires in COVID-19. Here immunoSEQ multiplex PCR was the method, and the copy in TCRdb shows in-frame clones only, minus some. The sample lists 100,000 to 150,000 clones, about 91% occurring once. Sequencing input: peripheral blood. The receptor source for this set is a man over 45 with acute or convalescent COVID-19.

The rearrangement uses TRBV5-1 and TRBJ1-2, with TRBD1 matching over 8 bases. In germline, CDR1 is SGHRS, CDR2 YFSETQ. CDR3 size: 15 residues. The V gene end was trimmed by 4 bases and the J gene end by 3 bases; junction bases not matched to a gene: 8. Written as DNA, the CDR3 is TGCGCCAGCAGCCCCCGGACAGGGCCCCACTATGGCTACACCTTC. Translating it yields CASSPRTGPHYGYTF.

This sequence joins TRBV4-2 and TRBJ1-1; 8 nucleotides line up with TRBD1. V lost 4 bases, J lost 4 bases, and 8 bases stayed unmatched. The CDR3 contains 15 residues. Germline loops: CDR1 LGHNA, CDR2 YNFKEQ. CDR3 residues: CASSLGGTGGTEAFF. The CDR3 nucleotides are TGTGCCAGCAGCCTGGGGGGAACAGGGGGCACTGAAGCTTTCTTT.

V and J are TRBV10-2 and TRBJ1-2; no reliable D call. V was pared by 2 bases and J by 5 bases, with 21 bases between. The CDR3 spans 17 residues. The V gene's germline CDR1 is WSHSY and CDR2 SAAADI. The CDR3 sequence: CASSEPHNSEAFYGYTF. As DNA, the CDR3 is TGCGCCAGCAGTGAGCCTCACAACTCCGAAGCGTTTTATGGCTACACCTTC.

The rearrangement joins TRBV14 to TRBJ1-2, with D tentatively TRBD1 (6 bases). Deletions cut 1 base from V and 7 bases from J, with 16 bases between. This CDR3 region has 15 residues. Germline loops: CDR1 SGHDN, CDR2 FVKESK. The CDR3 reads CASSQVYGGVGGYTF. DNA of the CDR3: TGTGCCAGCAGCCAAGTTTATGGGGGCGTTGGTGGCTACACCTTC.

V and J are TRBV28 and TRBJ2-1, with a tentative D call TRBD2 (6 bases). Trimming stripped 5 bases from V and 7 bases from J, with 12 bases between. This CDR3 has 13 residues. Germline V CDR1 and CDR2: MDHEN, SYDVKM. The CDR3 sequence is CASSQTGRNEQFF. The CDR3 DNA reads as TGTGCCAGCAGTCAAACTGGGAGGAATGAGCAGTTCTTC.

The gene calls are TRBV6-5 and TRBJ2-6, with 7 positions matching TRBD2. Germline values: CDR1 MNHEY, CDR2 SVGAGI. The CDR3 is 15 residues long. The trim removed 3 bases at V and 2 bases at J, leaving 1 base unmatched. CDR3 nucleotides: TGTGCCAGCAGTTATCGGGGGGCTGGGGCCAACGTCCTGACTTTC. Protein product: CASSYRGAGANVLTF.

The rearrangement uses TRBV5-4 and TRBJ1-1; D is possibly TRBD1 (5 bases). The V gene lost 4 bases and the J gene lost 5 bases, with 21 bases spanning the gap. The CDR3 has 16 residues. From germline, CDR1 is SGHNT and CDR2 YYREEE (reference sequence). CDR3 in amino acids: CASSGGRGDLGTEAFF. CDR3 DNA: TGTGCCAGCAGCGGAGGACGGGGGGATTTGGGGACTGAAGCTTTCTTT.

This clone occurred a few times. This chain joins TRBV6-1 and TRBJ1-5, with D possibly TRBD1 on 6 matching bases. The CDR3 is made up of 17 amino acids. Trimming removed 4 bases from V and 5 bases from J, with 21 bases in between. CDR1 and CDR2 from the germline V gene are MNHNS and SASEGT. The CDR3 bases are TGTGCCAGCAGTGGGGCAGGGGTACGCGCGCAATATCAGCCCCAGCATTTT. Its protein product is CASSGAGVRAQYQPQHF.

The table lists this clone with a few counts. V gene TRBV7-9 combines with J gene TRBJ2-7; the match to TRBD1 covers 7 bases. V shed 5 bases, J shed 7 bases, and the junction held 11 bases outside the gene matches. This CDR3 is built from 14 residues. Germline values: CDR1 SEHNR, CDR2 FQNEAQ (reference sequence). CDR3 coding DNA: TGTGCCAGCAGCCGGGACAGCTTCGTTCAGGAGCAGTACTTC. Translation gives CASSRDSFVQEQYF.

This clone has just one count. CDR3 residues: CASSDYSENQPQHF. The CDR3 DNA sequence: TGTGCCAGCAGTGATTATTCAGAAAATCAGCCCCAGCATTTT. V usage is TRBV6-1 and J usage is TRBJ1-5; no reliable D call. CDR3 size: 14 residues. The germline V gene has CDR1 MNHNS and CDR2 SASEGT. The V gene lost 3 bases and the J gene lost 4 bases, with 10 bases spanning the gap.

CDR3 sequence reads: CASSVQGGETQYF. In DNA form, the CDR3 reads TGTGCCAGCAGTGTACAGGGGGGGGAGACCCAGTACTTC. J is TRBJ2-5 and V is TRBV28; D possibly corresponds to TRBD1 (8 bases). Trimming stripped 5 bases from V and 5 bases from J, with 12 bases between. Germline V gives CDR1 MDHEN, CDR2 SYDVKM. The CDR3 runs to 13 residues.

The chain links TRBV11-2 to TRBJ1-1; 7 nucleotides match TRBD1. Germline trimming cut 7 bases from V and 10 bases from J; bases unmatched to any gene: 12. From germline, CDR1 is SGHAT and CDR2 FQNNGV. The CDR3 is made up of 13 amino acids. CDR3 in DNA: TGTGCCAGCATCTCCAATTTACAGGGGTTAGCTTTCTTT. Translation gives CASISNLQGLAFF.

This chain links TRBV2 with TRBJ1-1; D not certain. V lost 5 bases and J lost 7, with 11 bases in between. Per the germline V gene, CDR1 is SNHLY and CDR2 is FYNNEI. This CDR3 comprises 12 residues. The CDR3 DNA is TGTGCCAGCAGTTTCCGGGTCGATGAAGCTTTCTTT. It yields the protein CASSFRVDEAFF.

This chain joins TRBV5-1 and TRBJ2-2; 9 bases fit TRBD2. This CDR3 spans 15 amino acids. The germline V gene encodes CDR1 SGHRS and CDR2 YFSETQ. J gave up 0 bases and V 7 bases, and 4 bases lay outside the gene matches. CDR3 in DNA: TGCGCCAGCTCGCGGGAGGGACCGAACACCGGGGAGCTGTTTTTT. Translation: CASSREGPNTGELFF.